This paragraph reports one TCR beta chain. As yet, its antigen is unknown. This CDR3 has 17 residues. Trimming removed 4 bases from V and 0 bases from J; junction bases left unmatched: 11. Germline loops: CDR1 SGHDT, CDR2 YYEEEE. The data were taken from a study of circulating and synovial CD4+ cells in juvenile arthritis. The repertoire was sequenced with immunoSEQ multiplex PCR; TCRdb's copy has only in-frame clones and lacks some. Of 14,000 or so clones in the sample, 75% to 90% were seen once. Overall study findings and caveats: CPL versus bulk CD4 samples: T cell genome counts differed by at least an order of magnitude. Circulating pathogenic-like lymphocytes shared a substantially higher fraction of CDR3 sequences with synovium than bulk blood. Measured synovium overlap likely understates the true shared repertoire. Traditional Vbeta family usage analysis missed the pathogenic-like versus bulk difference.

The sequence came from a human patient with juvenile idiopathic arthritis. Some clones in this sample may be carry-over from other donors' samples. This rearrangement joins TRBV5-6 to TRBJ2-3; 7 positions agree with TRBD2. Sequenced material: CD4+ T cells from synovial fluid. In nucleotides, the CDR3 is TGTGCCAGCAGCCGAATGGATCGGGGGGTGAGCACAGATACGCAGTATTTT. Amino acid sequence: CASSRMDRGVSTDTQYF.